This T cell receptor (beta chain) emerged from a study of a mutant IDH1 vaccine in newly diagnosed glioma. Method: immunoSEQ multiplex PCR; TCRdb's copy keeps in-frame clones and lacks some. The sample includes approximately 30,000 clones, about nine tenths of them seen just once. Stated time point: week 47, end of study. Topical imiquimod was applied with each vaccine dose, which held 300 ug of mutant IDH1 20-mer peptide. All eight of the vaccinations patients received fell in weeks 1, 3, 5, 7, 11, 15, 19 and 23. About this clone itself: The target antigen is unknown.

The sample here was PBMCs, taken from a glioma patient whose treatment included an IDH1 peptide vaccine. The sequence was obtained from a woman in her thirties or forties with glioma.

The CDR3 DNA follows: TGTGCCAGCAGGAGGGCCGGGGGGGAAAAACTGTTTTTT. Amino acid sequence: CASRRAGGEKLFF. The chain has TRBV25-1 and TRBJ1-4; possibly TRBD1 for D (5 bases). The V end lost 6 bases, the J end lost 8 bases, and 13 bases lay between the germline ends. The CDR3 runs 13 residues. Germline CDR1 and CDR2: MGHDK and SYGVNS.